These 20 T cell receptor beta chains share one sample of origin, sequenced in a study of tumor-infiltrating lymphocytes in primary liver carcinoma. The template, roughly 0.45 ug total RNA, yielded TCR beta cDNA made with a constant-region primer. Three rounds of nested multiplex PCR with slightly modified ARM-PCR produced TCR beta libraries. Running approximately 10 cycles apiece, the first two PCR rounds relied on TRBV1-TRBV30 forward primers together with a C-beta reverse primer. TCRdb used MiXCR to reprocess the multiplex PCR reads, holding one entry per CDR3 protein. The sample includes roughly 32,000 distinct CDR3 sequences, approximately 80% seen only once; the top ten take around a third. Scientists recovered RNA and DNA together from roughly 21-30 mg of unsorted bulk tissue. The sample consisted of liver tumor tissue from sampling region 5. The subset denotes: tumor region T5, tumor centre. The receptors derive from a man aged 35 to 55 with primary liver carcinoma and hepatitis B virus infection.

The chain employs TRBV6-5 and TRBJ2-7, with 7 bases aligning to TRBD1. The V segment lost 5 bases and the J segment 10 bases; nucleotides outside the gene matches: 11. Germline-derived CDR1 and CDR2 are MNHEY and SVGAGI. This CDR3 region has 13 residues. The CDR3 DNA reads as TGTGCCAGCAGTGTTTCACAGGGGACAAAACAGTACTTC. Translated, it gives CASSVSQGTKQYF.

The chain uses TRBV5-1 and TRBJ2-6; 8 bases line up with TRBD1. Germline V CDR1 and CDR2: SGHRS, YFSETQ. CDR3 size: 17 residues. The trim removed 0 bases at V and 15 bases at J, leaving 17 bases unmatched. CDR3 coding DNA: TGCGCCAGCAGCTTGGTCGGACAGGGAGGTGGGGCCAAGGCCCTGACTTTC. It yields the protein CASSLVGQGGGAKALTF.

For this clonotype: The conserved final phenylalanine or tryptophan is absent from the CDR3, which likely points to a read error. The chain couples TRBV4-1 to TRBJ2-7; the D is unclear. The CDR3 extends over 13 amino acids. CDR1 MGHRA and CDR2 YSYEKL come from the germline V gene. This CDR3 reads CASSLGRWYVQYS. The DNA of the CDR3 is TGCGCCAGCAGCCTGGGCCGTTGGTACGTGCAGTACTCC.

As for this clonotype: The missing conserved phenylalanine or tryptophan at the end of this CDR3 makes a read error likely. The CDR3 DNA sequence: TGTAGCGCTACAGGGGGGGCCTCCTACGAGCAGTACTCC. It is translated as CSATGGASYEQYS. The genes are TRBV29-1 and TRBJ2-7; tentatively, D is TRBD1 (8 bases). CDR1 is SQVTM, CDR2 ANQGSEA, per germline. The CDR3 contains 13 residues.

Of note for this clonotype: The germline gene is not matched at one end of the junction; a read error may be the cause. The genes are TRBV4-2 and TRBJ2-3; the match to TRBD2 covers 10 bases. Germline assignment: CDR1 LGHNA and CDR2 YNFKEQ. The CDR3 has 18 amino acids. As DNA, the CDR3 is TGCGCCAGCAGCCAACTGGCGCTTCTAGCGGGAGCGACAGATTCGCAGGATTTT. This gives the protein CASSQLALLAGATDSQDF.

This chain uses TRBV5-1 with TRBJ2-3; D is ambiguous. V lost 2 bases to trimming and J lost 4 bases, with 11 bases between them. CDR3 length equals 14 residues. CDR1 is SGHRS, CDR2 YFSETQ, per germline. The CDR3 loop reads CASSFDLGADTQYF. In nucleotides, the CDR3 is TGCGCCAGCAGCTTTGACTTGGGCGCAGATACGCAGTATTTT.

About this clonotype itself: One end of the junction is discordant with germline, which a read error may explain. The V gene is TRBV4-3, the J gene TRBJ1-4; unclear D gene. CDR3 length equals 17 residues. Germline values: CDR1 LGHNA, CDR2 YSLEER. This CDR3 is CTSSQDVLERPNEELFF. CDR3 DNA: TGCACCAGCAGCCAAGATGTCCTGGAGCGGCCTAATGAAGAACTGTTTTTT.

In its sample, this clonotype is large. This sequence joins TRBV11-2 and TRBJ2-3; D uncertain. CDR3 length equals 14 residues. V was cut by 0 bases and J by 6 bases, with 10 bases left in between. Germline CDR1 SGHAT, CDR2 FQNNGV. The DNA for the CDR3 is TGTGCCAGCAGCTTAGAACTTTACACCGATACGCAGTATTTT. As protein: CASSLELYTDTQYF. The full variable domain, rest sourced from reference TRBV11-2 and TRBJ2-3, is EAGVAQSPRYKIIEKRQSVAFWCNPISGHATLYWYQQILGQGPKLLIQFQNNGVVDDSQLPKDRFSAERLKGVDSTLKIQPAKLEDSAVYLCASSLELYTDTQYFGPGTRLTVL.

Remarks on this clonotype: The junction departs from germline at one end; a sequencing error may be responsible. The chain has TRBV11-2 and TRBJ2-7; D not resolved. CDR1 is SGHAT and CDR2 is FQNNGV in the germline V gene. The CDR3 contains 13 residues. CDR3 protein: CVSSLNELGSQHF. CDR3 DNA: TGCGTCAGCAGCTTAAATGAGCTAGGGTCGCAGCACTTC.

In the case of this clonotype: An end of the junction does not agree with germline; a read error may underlie this. The chain carries TRBV11-3 and TRBJ2-3, with 11 bases fitting TRBD2. Germline-derived CDR1 and CDR2 are SGHNT and YENEEA. This CDR3 comprises 19 residues. In DNA, the CDR3 is TGTGCCAGCAGCTTAGACTCCACAGGACTAGCGGGCCTTACATATACGCGGTATTTT. It translates to CASSLDSTGLAGLTYTRYF.

As for this clonotype: This sequence may be a read error, since a much larger clone differs from it by one base. V and J are TRBV2 and TRBJ2-5; no clear D gene. The CDR3 spans 13 residues. Trimming took 4 bases from V and 3 from J, leaving 9 bases between them. In germline, CDR1 is SNHLY, CDR2 FYNNEI. The CDR3 DNA is TGTGCCAGCAGTGTTACGTGTGAAGAGACCCAGTACTTC. This sequence encodes CASSVTCEETQYF.

About this clonotype itself: A read error is possible here, since a much larger clone lies one base away. The chain links TRBV28 to TRBJ2-1; TRBD2 matches at 11 bases. The CDR3 length is 14 residues. The germline V gene encodes CDR1 MDHEN and CDR2 SYDVKM. The CDR3 sequence: CASRGTSGDNELFF. CDR3 bases: TGTGCCAGCAGGGGGACTAGCGGCGACAATGAGCTGTTCTTC. Variable domain in full (rest from reference TRBV28 and TRBJ2-1): DVKVTQSSRYLVKRTGEKVFLECVQDMDHENMFWYRQDPGLGLRLIYFSYDVKMKEKGDIPEGYSVSREKKERFSLILESASTNQTSMYLCASRGTSGDNELFFGPGTRLTVL.

As for this clonotype: No conserved phenylalanine or tryptophan is present at the end of the CDR3, so a read error is the likely explanation. This chain joins TRBV5-5 and TRBJ2-3, with D possibly called TRBD1 or TRBD2 (5 bases each). The germline V gene has CDR1 SGHKS and CDR2 YYEKEE (reference sequence). This CDR3 spans 15 amino acids. CDR3 in amino acids: CASSPWGRGTDTQYS. The CDR3 nucleotides are TGTGCCAGCAGCCCATGGGGCCGGGGCACTGATACGCAGTATTCT.

A remark on this clonotype: An end of the junction differs from the germline gene, which may be a read error. V gene TRBV7-8 combines with J gene TRBJ2-3, with 7 bases identical to TRBD1. This CDR3 contains 16 residues. Germline loops: CDR1 SGHVS, CDR2 FQNEAQ. The CDR3 reads CARTLKGAQNTATQYF. The CDR3 DNA is TGTGCCAGAACCCTCAAGGGGGCGCAGAACACAGCTACGCAGTATTTT. The complete variable domain, with remaining parts taken from reference TRBV7-8 and TRBJ2-3, reads GAGVSQSPRYKVAKRGQDVALRCDPISGHVSLFWYQQALGQGPEFLTYFQNEAQLDKSGLPSDRFFAERPEGSVSTLKIQRTQQEDSAVYLCARTLKGAQNTATQYFGPGTRLTVL.

Comments on this clonotype: At one of its ends the junction is not consistent with the germline gene, which may arise from a read error. The chain couples TRBV5-5 to TRBJ1-4, with D unclear. The CDR3 consists of 13 residues. From germline, CDR1 is SGHKS and CDR2 YYEKEE (reference sequence). As DNA, the CDR3 is TGTGTCAGCAGCTTTGTGGGGAATGAGAAACTGTTTTTT. This sequence encodes CVSSFVGNEKLFF.

As for this clonotype: With a much larger clone just one base away, this may be a read error. The rearrangement links TRBV28 to TRBJ1-2; TRBD1 matches at 9 bases. This CDR3 is built from 13 residues. Germline V gives CDR1 MDHEN, CDR2 SYDVKM. The chain's CDR3 is CASSRGQGGGYAF. Written as DNA, the CDR3 is TGTGCCAGCAGCCGGGGACAGGGAGGTGGCTACGCCTTC.

For this clonotype: The junction shows a germline mismatch at one end, possibly a read error. This chain connects TRBV11-2 to TRBJ2-7; 9 bases map to TRBD1. Germline V gene data show CDR1 as SGHAT and CDR2 as FQNNGV. CDR3 length: 16 amino acids. CDR3 in amino acids: CARSFIQGAIQNEQYF. The CDR3 DNA is TGTGCCAGGAGCTTCATACAGGGGGCCATACAAAATGAGCAGTACTTC.

This clonotype was seen a handful of times. A read error may explain this, as a much larger clone is one base away. The chain uses TRBV7-9 and TRBJ2-3, with 7 bases matching TRBD1. The CDR3 loop spans 14 amino acids. Germline loops: CDR1 SEHNR, CDR2 FQNEAQ (reference sequence). This CDR3 is CVSTPGQRTDTQYF. For the CDR3, the DNA is TGTGTCAGCACTCCGGGACAGAGGACAGATACGCAGTATTTT.

On this clonotype itself: A read error is likely, as this CDR3 ends without the conserved phenylalanine or tryptophan. The chain links TRBV10-3 to TRBJ2-5; D uncertain. The CDR3 totals 15 residues. The V gene lost 0 bases and the J gene lost 2 bases, with 10 bases spanning the gap. Germline CDR1 and CDR2: ENHRY and SYGVKD. CDR3 loop: CAISESATRQETQYY. The CDR3, as DNA: TGTGCCATCAGTGAGTCGGCTACCAGACAAGAGACCCAGTACTAC.

On this clonotype: Given the absence of the conserved phenylalanine or tryptophan at the CDR3 end, a read error is likely. No DNA is shown, since the ends of the CDR3 on it are uncertain; the CDR3 is the one TCRdb lists. The gene calls are TRBV6-5 and TRBJ2-2; the D call in the table, TRBD2, was not verified against the DNA. CDR1 is MNHEY, CDR2 SVGAGI, per germline. From its first to its last residue, the CDR3 has 15 amino acids. The CDR3 sequence is CASRGTSGSLGELFS.